These T cell receptor beta chains were read from a single sample in a study of blood T cell repertoires in COVID-19. The data were produced by immunoSEQ multiplex PCR, yet TCRdb's version contains in-frame clones alone and is incomplete. The repertoire holds tens of thousands of clones, with approximately 85% as singletons. The source material was peripheral blood. The receptors were gathered from a man over 45 with COVID-19, enrolled during active disease. Each CDR3 is given with its conserved first and last residue. Fields, in order: V gene, D gene, clone size, J gene, CDR3 DNA, CDR3 protein. The D gene is left open where the match is weak. Size tells how often a clone was seen (once, few, many) or the class of an expanded clone, and some rows leave it out.

TRBV2,TRBD1,once,TRBJ1-5,TGTGCCAGCAGAGAGGACAGGGGAAATCAGCCCCAGCATTTT,CASREDRGNQPQHF
TRBV5-1,-,-,TRBJ1-6,TGCGCCAGCAGCTTTCTTCTGGCAGGGGATTCACCCCTCCACTTT,CASSFLLAGDSPLHF
TRBV16,TRBD1,few,TRBJ1-6,TGTGCCAGCAGCCCCCGACAGGGGTATAATTCACCCCTCCACTTT,CASSPRQGYNSPLHF
TRBV2,-,many,TRBJ1-1,TGTGCCAGCAGCAAACAGGCCAGGCTGAACACTGAAGCTTTCTTT,CASSKQARLNTEAFF
TRBV24-1,TRBD2,-,TRBJ2-1,TGTGCCACCAGTGAAGCGGGAGGGCCGCACAATGAGCAGTTCTTC,CATSEAGGPHNEQFF
TRBV29-1,-,-,TRBJ1-1,TGCAGCGCCGCCGGACAGTTGAACACTGAAGCTTTCTTT,CSAAGQLNTEAFF
TRBV10-3,TRBD1,-,TRBJ1-1,TGTGCCATCAGGAGAGACAGGGAGGCTGAAGCTTTCTTT,CAIRRDREAEAFF
TRBV28,TRBD2,-,TRBJ2-7,TGTGCCAGCAGGGTTCAGGGAGGGTACCCCGAGCAGTACTTC,CASRVQGGYPEQYF
TRBV11-3,-,-,TRBJ2-1,TGTGCCAGCAGCTTAGGCCGGTCCAACAATGAGCAGTTCTTC,CASSLGRSNNEQFF
TRBV4-1,-,few,TRBJ2-3,TGCGCCAGCAGCCAAACGGTCACAGATACGCAGTATTTT,CASSQTVTDTQYF
TRBV14,-,-,TRBJ2-7,TGTGCCAGCAGCCAATACGGGAATTCCTACATGTACGAGCAGTACTTC,CASSQYGNSYMYEQYF
TRBV9,-,once,TRBJ1-4,TGTGCCAGCAGCGTAGGAGGGGAGGGGGAAAAACTGTTTTTT,CASSVGGEGEKLFF
TRBV9,-,-,TRBJ1-1,TGTGCCAGCAGCACCTCCTGGACAGTCACTGAAGCTTTCTTT,CASSTSWTVTEAFF
TRBV27,TRBD2,-,TRBJ2-1,TGTGCCAGCACCCCCCCCGGACTAGCGCGAGATGAGCAGTTCTTC,CASTPPGLARDEQFF
TRBV6-6,TRBD1,-,TRBJ1-1,TGTGCCAGCAGTACTGGGACAGGGGCTGAAGCTTTCTTT,CASSTGTGAEAFF
TRBV5-6,TRBD1,-,TRBJ1-4,TGTGCCAGCAGCCCGATCCCGGGACAGGGAGCCGAAAAACTGTTTTTT,CASSPIPGQGAEKLFF
TRBV18,TRBD2,-,TRBJ2-2,TGTGCCAGCTCACCGACTAGCGGGAGAACCTATGTCACCGGGGAGCTGTTTTTT,CASSPTSGRTYVTGELFF
TRBV20-1,-,-,TRBJ1-1,TGCAGCAAAGCCGGGGACACTGAAGCTTTCTTT,CSKAGDTEAFF
TRBV30,TRBD1,-,TRBJ1-5,TGTGCCTGGACAGGACAGGGAGACAATCAGCCCCAGCATTTT,CAWTGQGDNQPQHF
TRBV6-2/TRBV6-3,-,-,TRBJ1-5,TGTGCCAGCAGTTTTCGAGGGACAAGTAGCAATCAGCCCCAGCATTTT,CASSFRGTSSNQPQHF
TRBV6-4,-,-,TRBJ1-2,TGTGCCAGCAGTCAGACAGGATCTAACTATGGCTACACCTTC,CASSQTGSNYGYTF
TRBV3-1/TRBV3-2,TRBD1,-,TRBJ1-1,TGTGCCAGCAGCCAAGGACAGGGGAACACTGAAGCTTTCTTT,CASSQGQGNTEAFF
TRBV6-2/TRBV6-3,TRBD2,-,TRBJ2-7,TGTGCCAGCAGTTACGGCCCTTACAGACTAGCGGGAACCTCCAACTACGAGCAGTACTTC,CASSYGPYRLAGTSNYEQYF
TRBV10-3,-,few,TRBJ2-3,TGTGCCATCAGACCCTTTCCGGGTGGCACAGATACGCAGTATTTT,CAIRPFPGGTDTQYF
TRBV2,TRBD2,-,TRBJ2-7,TGTGCCAGCAGCTATGGGACTAACCTCTACGAGCAGTACTTC,CASSYGTNLYEQYF
TRBV7-9,TRBD1,-,TRBJ2-6,TGTGCCAGCAGCCCGGGACCGGGACAGGGGGCCTCTGGGGCCAACGTCCTGACTTTC,CASSPGPGQGASGANVLTF